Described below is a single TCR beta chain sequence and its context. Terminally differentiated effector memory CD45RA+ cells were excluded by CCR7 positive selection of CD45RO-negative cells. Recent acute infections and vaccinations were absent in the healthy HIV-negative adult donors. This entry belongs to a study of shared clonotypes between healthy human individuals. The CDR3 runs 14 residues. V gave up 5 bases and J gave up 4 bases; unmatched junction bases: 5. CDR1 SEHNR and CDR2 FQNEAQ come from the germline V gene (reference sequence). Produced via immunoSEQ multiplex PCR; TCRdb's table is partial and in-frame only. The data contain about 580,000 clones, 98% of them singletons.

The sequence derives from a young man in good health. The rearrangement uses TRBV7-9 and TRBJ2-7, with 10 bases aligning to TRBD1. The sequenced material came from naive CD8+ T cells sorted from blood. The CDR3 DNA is TGTGCCAGCAGCGACCGGGACAGGGGTTACGAGCAGTACTTC. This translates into CASSDRDRGYEQYF. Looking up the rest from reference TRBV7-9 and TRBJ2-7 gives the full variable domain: DTGVSQNPRHKITKRGQNVTFRCDPISEHNRLYWYRQTLGQGPEFLTYFQNEAQLEKSRLLSDRFSAERPKGSFSTLEIQRTEQGDSAMYLCASSDRDRGYEQYFGPGTRLTVT.